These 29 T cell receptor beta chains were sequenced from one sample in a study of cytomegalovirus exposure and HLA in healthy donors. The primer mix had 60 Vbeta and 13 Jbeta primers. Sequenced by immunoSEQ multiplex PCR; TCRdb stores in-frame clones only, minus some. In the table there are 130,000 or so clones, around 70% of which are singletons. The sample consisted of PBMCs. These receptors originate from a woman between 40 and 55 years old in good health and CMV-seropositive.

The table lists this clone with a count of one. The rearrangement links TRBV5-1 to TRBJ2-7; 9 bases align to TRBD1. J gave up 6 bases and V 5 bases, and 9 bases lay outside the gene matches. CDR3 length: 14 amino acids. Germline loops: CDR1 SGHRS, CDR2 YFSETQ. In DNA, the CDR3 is TGCGCCAGCAGATCCGGACAGGGGCTAGGCGAGCAGTACTTC. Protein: CASRSGQGLGEQYF.

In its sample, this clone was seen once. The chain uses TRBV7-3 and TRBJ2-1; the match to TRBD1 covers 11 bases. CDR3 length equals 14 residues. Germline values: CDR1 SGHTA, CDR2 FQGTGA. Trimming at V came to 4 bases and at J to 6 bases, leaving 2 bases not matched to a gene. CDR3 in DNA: TGTGCCAGCAGCTCGGGACAGGGGGGCAATGAGCAGTTCTTC. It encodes CASSSGQGGNEQFF.

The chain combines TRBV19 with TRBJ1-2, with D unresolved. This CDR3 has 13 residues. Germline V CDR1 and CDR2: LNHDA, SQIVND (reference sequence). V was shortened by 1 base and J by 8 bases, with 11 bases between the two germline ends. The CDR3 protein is CASSIVRGNGYTF. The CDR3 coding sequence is TGTGCCAGTAGTATAGTCCGGGGAAACGGCTACACCTTC.

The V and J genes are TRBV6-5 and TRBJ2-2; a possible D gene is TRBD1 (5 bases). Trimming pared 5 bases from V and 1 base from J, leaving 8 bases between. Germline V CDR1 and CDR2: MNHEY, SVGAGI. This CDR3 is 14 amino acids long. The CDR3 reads CASSRDRNTGELFF. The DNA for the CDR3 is TGTGCCAGCAGTAGAGACAGGAACACCGGGGAGCTGTTTTTT.

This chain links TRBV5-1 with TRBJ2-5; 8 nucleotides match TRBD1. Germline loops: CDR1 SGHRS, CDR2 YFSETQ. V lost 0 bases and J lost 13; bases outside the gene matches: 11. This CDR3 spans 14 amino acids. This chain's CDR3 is CASSLGGTTGVPYF. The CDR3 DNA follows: TGCGCCAGCAGCTTGGGTGGGACGACAGGGGTCCCGTACTTC.

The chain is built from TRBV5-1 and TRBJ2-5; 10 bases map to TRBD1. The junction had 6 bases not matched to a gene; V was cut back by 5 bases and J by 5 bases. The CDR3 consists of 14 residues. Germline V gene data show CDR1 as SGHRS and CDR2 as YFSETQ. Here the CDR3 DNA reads TGCGCCAGCAGACTGGACAGGGGGAGCGAGACCCAGTACTTC. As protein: CASRLDRGSETQYF.

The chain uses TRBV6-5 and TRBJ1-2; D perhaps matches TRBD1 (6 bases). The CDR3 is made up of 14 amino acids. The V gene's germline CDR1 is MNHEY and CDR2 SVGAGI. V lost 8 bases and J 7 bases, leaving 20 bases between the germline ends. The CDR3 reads CASGIFKPGAGYTF. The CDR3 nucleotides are TGTGCCAGCGGGATTTTCAAGCCAGGGGCTGGCTACACCTTC.

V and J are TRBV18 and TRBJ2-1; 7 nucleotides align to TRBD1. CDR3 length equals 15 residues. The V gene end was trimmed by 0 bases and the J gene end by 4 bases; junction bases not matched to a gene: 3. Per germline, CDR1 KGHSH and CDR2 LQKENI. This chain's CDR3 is CASSPPGQRYNEQFF. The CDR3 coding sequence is TGTGCCAGCTCACCACCGGGACAGCGTTACAATGAGCAGTTCTTC.

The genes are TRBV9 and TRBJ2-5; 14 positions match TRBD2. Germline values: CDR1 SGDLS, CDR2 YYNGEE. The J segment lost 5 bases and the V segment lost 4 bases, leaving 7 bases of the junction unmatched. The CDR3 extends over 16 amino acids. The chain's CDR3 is CASSPGTSGSSETQYF. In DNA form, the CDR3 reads TGTGCCAGCAGCCCCGGGACTAGCGGGAGTTCGGAGACCCAGTACTTC.

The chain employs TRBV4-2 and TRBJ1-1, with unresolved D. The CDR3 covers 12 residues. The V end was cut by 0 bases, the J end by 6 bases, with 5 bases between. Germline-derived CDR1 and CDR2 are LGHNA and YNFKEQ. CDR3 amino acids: CASSQDSPEAFF. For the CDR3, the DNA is TGTGCCAGCAGCCAAGATAGCCCTGAAGCTTTCTTT.

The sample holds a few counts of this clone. The CDR3 bases are TGTGCCAGCAGCTTTCTTCGAGATAATTCACCCCTCCACTTT. This encodes CASSFLRDNSPLHF. V usage is TRBV7-9 and J usage is TRBJ1-6; D gene ambiguous. V was cut by 3 bases and J by 5 bases, with 8 bases left in between. This CDR3 is 14 amino acids long. The germline V gene encodes CDR1 SEHNR and CDR2 FQNEAQ (reference sequence).

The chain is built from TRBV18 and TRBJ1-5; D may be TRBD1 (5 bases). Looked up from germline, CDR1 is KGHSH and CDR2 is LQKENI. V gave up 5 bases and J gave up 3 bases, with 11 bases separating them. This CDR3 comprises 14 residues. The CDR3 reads CASSSGVSNQPQHF. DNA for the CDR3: TGTGCCAGCTCATCGGGGGTCTCCAATCAGCCCCAGCATTTT.

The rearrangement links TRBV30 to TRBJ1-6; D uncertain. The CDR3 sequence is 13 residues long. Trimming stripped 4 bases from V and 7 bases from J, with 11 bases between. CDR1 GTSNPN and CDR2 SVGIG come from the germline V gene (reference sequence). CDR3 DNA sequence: TGTGCCTGGACCAGAGCGGGGAATTCACCCCTCCACTTT. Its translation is CAWTRAGNSPLHF.

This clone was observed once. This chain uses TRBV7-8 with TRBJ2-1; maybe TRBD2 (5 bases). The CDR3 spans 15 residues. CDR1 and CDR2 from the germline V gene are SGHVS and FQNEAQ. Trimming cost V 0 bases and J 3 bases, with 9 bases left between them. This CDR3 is CASSLAGVIYNEQFF. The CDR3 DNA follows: TGTGCCAGCAGCTTAGCGGGAGTAATCTACAATGAGCAGTTCTTC.

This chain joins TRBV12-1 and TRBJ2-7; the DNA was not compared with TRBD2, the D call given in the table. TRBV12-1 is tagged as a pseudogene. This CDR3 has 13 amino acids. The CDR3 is CASSFVEYYEQYF. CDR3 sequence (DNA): TGTGCCAGCAGCTTTGTAGAGTACTACGAGCAGTACTTC.

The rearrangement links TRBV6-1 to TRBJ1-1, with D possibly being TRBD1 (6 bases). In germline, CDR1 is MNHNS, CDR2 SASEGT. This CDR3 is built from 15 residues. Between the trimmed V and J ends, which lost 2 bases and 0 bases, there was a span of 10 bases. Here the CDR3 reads CASSERQGLNTEAFF. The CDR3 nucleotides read TGTGCCAGCAGTGAACGTCAGGGGCTGAACACTGAAGCTTTCTTT.

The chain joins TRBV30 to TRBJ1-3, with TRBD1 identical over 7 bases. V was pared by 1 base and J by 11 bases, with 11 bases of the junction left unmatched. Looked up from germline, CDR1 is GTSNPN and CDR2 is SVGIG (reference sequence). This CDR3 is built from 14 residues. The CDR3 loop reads CAWSATGLMPPIYF. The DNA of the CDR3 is TGTGCCTGGAGTGCGACAGGGTTAATGCCGCCCATATATTTT.

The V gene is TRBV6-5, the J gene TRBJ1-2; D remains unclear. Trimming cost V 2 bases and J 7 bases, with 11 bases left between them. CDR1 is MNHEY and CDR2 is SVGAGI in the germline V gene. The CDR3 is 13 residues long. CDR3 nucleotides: TGTGCCAGCAGTTACACGGTTGGTGTTGGCTACACCTTC. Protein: CASSYTVGVGYTF.

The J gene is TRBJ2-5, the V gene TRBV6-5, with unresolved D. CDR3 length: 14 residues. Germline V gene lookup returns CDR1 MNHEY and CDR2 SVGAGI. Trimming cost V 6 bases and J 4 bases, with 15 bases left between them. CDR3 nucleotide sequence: TGTGCCAGCAGGTCCGGCGGTACGGGAGAGACCCAGTACTTC. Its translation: CASRSGGTGETQYF.

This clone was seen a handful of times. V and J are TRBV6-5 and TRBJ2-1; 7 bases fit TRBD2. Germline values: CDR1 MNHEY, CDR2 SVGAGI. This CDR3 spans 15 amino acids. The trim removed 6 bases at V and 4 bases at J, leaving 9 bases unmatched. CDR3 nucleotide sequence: TGTGCCAGCAGCGAGGGGCTAGCGGAATACAATGAGCAGTTCTTC. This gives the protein CASSEGLAEYNEQFF.

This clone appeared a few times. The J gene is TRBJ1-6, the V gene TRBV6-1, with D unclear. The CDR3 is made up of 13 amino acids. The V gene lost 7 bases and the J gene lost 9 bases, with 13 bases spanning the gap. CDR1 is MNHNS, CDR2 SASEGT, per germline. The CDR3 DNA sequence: TGTGCCAGCAATTGGAATGAGGGTTCACCCCTCCACTTT. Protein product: CASNWNEGSPLHF.

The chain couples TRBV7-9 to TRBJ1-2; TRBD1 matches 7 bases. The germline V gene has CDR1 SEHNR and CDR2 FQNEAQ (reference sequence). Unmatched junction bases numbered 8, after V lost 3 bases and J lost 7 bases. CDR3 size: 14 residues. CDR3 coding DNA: TGTGCCAGCAGCTTTTCCGGACAGGCCCGTGGCTACACCTTC. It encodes CASSFSGQARGYTF.

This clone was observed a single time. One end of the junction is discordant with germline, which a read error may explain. CDR3 residues: CASSPLAGGRPDAQYF. The CDR3 DNA is TGCGCCAGCAGCCCCTTGGCGGGGGGGAGACCAGATGCGCAGTATTTT. This chain uses TRBV5-1 with TRBJ2-3, with TRBD2 identical over 9 bases. Germline values: CDR1 SGHRS, CDR2 YFSETQ. The CDR3 runs 16 residues.

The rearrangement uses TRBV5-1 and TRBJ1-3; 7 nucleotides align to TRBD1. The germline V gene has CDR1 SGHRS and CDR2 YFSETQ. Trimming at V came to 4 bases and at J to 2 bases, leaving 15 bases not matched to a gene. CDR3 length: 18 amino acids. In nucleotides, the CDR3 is TGCGCCAGCAGCCGAACAGGGACAGCCCAAAGGACTGGAAACACCATATATTTT. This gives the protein CASSRTGTAQRTGNTIYF.

The CDR3 region has the DNA TGTGCCATCAGGCCCCGGGACAGTCCTGAAGAGACCCAGTACTTC. Amino acid sequence: CAIRPRDSPEETQYF. J is TRBJ2-5 and V is TRBV10-3, with TRBD1 matching 7 bases. J lost 3 bases, V lost 6 bases, and 10 bases had no gene match. CDR1 ENHRY and CDR2 SYGVKD come from the germline V gene. The CDR3 totals 15 residues.

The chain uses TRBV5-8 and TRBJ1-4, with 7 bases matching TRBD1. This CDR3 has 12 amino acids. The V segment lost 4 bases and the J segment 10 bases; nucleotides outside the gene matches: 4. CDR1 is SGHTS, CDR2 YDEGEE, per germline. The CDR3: CASSLQGRKLFF. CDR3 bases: TGTGCCAGCAGCCTACAGGGGAGAAAACTGTTTTTT.

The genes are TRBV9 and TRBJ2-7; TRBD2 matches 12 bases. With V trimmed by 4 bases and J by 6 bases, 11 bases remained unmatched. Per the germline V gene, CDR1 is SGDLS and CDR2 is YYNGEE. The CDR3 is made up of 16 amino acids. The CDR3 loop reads CASSLKGTSGLVEQYF. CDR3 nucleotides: TGTGCCAGCAGCCTTAAGGGGACTAGCGGGTTGGTCGAGCAGTACTTC.

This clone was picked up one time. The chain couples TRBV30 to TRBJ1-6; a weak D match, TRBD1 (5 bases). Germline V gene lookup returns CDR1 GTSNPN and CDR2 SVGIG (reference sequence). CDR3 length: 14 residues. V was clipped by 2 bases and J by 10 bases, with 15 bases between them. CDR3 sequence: CAWSPGLRESPLHF. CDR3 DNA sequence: TGTGCCTGGAGTCCGGGACTGAGGGAATCACCCCTCCACTTT.

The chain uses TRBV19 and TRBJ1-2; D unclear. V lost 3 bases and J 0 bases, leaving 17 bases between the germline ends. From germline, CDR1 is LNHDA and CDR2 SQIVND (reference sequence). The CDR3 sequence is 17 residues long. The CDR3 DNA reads TGTGCCAGTAGTATGATAAGCGCCCATGAATCTAACTATGGCTACACCTTC. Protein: CASSMISAHESNYGYTF.